This T cell receptor (beta chain) was found in a study of blood T cell repertoires in COVID-19. For the study at large: COVID-19 samples, acute and convalescent, were from the United States, Italy and Spain. The analysed material was cDNA or gDNA that came from T cells, B-cell-depleted T cells, or PBMCs.

The CDR3 runs to 17 residues. Germline CDR1 reads KGHDR; CDR2 reads SFDVKD. With 1 base clipped from V and 4 bases from J, the junction kept 6 bases outside the gene matches. The authors' processing: Amplification of reference gene primers provided the estimated nucleated cell counts. Repertoires were generated with immunoSEQ multiplex PCR, while TCRdb's copy carries only in-frame clones and drops some. V and J calls plus clone size are reproduced from that table; the DNA served to infer D and trimming. Among 210,000 or so clones listed, 80% to 85% were seen once. The TCR was taken from a human donor in a cohort sampled during active COVID-19. Sequenced: peripheral blood. The chain joins TRBV24-1 to TRBJ2-1, with 10 bases lining up with TRBD2. CDR3 loop: CATSDFQASGGYNEQFF. The CDR3 DNA reads TGTGCCACCAGTGATTTCCAGGCTAGCGGGGGTTACAATGAGCAGTTCTTC.